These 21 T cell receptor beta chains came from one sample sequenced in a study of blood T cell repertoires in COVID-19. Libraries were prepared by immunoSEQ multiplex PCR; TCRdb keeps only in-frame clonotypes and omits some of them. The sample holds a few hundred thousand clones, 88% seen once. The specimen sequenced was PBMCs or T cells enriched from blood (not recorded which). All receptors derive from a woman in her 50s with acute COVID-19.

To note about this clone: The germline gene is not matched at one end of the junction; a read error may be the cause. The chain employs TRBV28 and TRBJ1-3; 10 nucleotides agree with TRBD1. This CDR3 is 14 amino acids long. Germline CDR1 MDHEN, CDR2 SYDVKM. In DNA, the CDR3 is TGTGCCAGCAGGCCCGTCCCGGGACAGGGGCAGATGAACTTT. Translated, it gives CASRPVPGQGQMNF. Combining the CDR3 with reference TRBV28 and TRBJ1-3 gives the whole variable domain DVKVTQSSRYLVKRTGEKVFLECVQDMDHENMFWYRQDPGLGLRLIYFSYDVKMKEKGDIPEGYSVSREKKERFSLILESASTNQTSMYLCASRPVPGQGQMNFGEGSWLTVV.

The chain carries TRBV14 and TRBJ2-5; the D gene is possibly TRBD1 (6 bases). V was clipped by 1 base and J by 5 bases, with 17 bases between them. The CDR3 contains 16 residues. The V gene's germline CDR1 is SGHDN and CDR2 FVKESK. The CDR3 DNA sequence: TGTGCCAGCAGCCAAGGCTGGGGGCGAGCGTCGGAGACCCAGTACTTC. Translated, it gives CASSQGWGRASETQYF. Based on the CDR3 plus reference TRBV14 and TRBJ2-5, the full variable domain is EAGVTQFPSHSVIEKGQTVTLRCDPISGHDNLYWYRRVMGKEIKFLLHFVKESKQDESGMPNNRFLAERTGGTYSTLKVQPAELEDSGVYFCASSQGWGRASETQYFGPGTRLLVL.

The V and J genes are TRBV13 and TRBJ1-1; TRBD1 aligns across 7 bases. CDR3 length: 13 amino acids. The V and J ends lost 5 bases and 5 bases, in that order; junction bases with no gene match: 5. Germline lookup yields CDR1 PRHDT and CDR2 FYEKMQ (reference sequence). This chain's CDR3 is CASSTYRGTEAFF. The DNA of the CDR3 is TGTGCCAGCAGCACTTACAGGGGTACTGAAGCTTTCTTT.

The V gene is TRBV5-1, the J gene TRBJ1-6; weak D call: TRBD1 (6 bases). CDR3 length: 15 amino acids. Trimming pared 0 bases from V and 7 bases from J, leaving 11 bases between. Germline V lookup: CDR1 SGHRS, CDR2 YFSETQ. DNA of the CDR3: TGCGCCAGCAGCTTGGGTGGGACAAGAAATTCACCCCTCCACTTT. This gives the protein CASSLGGTRNSPLHF.

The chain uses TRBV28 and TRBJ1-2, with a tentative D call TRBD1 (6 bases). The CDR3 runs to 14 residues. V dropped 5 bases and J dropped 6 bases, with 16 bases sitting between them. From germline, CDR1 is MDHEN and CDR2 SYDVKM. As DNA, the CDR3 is TGTGCCAGCAGTCTCCCATCCCGGACAGATGGCTACACCTTC. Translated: CASSLPSRTDGYTF.

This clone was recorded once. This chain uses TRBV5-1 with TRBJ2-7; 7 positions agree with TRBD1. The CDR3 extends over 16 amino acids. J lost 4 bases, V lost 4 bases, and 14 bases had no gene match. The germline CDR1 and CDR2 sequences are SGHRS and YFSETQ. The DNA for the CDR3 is TGCGCCAGCAGCCTCCTAACCAACAGGGGAGAATACGAGCAGTACTTC. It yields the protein CASSLLTNRGEYEQYF.

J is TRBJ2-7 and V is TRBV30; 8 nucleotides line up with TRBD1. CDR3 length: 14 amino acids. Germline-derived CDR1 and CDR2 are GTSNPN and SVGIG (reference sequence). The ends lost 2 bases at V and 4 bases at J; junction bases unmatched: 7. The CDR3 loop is CAWSLTGVQYEQYF. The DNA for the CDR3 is TGTGCCTGGAGTCTGACAGGGGTCCAATACGAGCAGTACTTC.

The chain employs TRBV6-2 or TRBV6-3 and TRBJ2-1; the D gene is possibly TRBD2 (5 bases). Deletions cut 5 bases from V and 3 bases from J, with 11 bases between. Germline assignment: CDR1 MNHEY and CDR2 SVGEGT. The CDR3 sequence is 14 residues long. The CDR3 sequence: CASSPRTSYNEQFF. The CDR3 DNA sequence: TGTGCCAGCAGTCCCCGAACTAGCTACAATGAGCAGTTCTTC.

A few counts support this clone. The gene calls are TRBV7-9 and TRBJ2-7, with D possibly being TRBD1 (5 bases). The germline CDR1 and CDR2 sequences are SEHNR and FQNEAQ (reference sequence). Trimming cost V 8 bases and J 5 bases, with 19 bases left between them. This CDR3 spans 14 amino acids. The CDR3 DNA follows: TGTGCCAGCGGGCAGGGCACTGGGGCGGACGAGCAGTACTTC. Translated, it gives CASGQGTGADEQYF.

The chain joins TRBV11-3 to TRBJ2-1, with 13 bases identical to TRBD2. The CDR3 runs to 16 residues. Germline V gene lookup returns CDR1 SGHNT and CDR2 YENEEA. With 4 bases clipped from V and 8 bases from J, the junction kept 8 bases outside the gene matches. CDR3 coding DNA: TGTGCCAGCAGCTCCGGACTAGCGGGAGAGGGGGATGAGCAGTTCTTC. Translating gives CASSSGLAGEGDEQFF.

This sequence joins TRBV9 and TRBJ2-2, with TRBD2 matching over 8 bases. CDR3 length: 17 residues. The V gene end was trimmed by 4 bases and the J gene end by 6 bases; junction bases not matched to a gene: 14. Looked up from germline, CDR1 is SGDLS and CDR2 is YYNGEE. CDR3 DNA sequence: TGTGCCAGCAGCCCGTCCCGGGGGCCGGGGGGGGCCGGGGAGCTGTTTTTT. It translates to CASSPSRGPGGAGELFF.

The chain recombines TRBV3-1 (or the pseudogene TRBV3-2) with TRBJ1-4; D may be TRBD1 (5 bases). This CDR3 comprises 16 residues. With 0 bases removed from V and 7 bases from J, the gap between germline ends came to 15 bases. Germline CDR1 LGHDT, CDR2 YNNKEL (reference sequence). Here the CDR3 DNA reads TGTGCCAGCAGCCAAGAAGGTCGGGGGGTAGGTGAAAAACTGTTTTTT. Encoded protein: CASSQEGRGVGEKLFF.

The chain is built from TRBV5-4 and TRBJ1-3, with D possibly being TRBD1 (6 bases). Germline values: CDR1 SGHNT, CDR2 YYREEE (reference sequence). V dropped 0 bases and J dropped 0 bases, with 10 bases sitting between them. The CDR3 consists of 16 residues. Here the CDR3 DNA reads TGTGCCAGCAGCTTGGGTGGGACAAGCTCTGGAAACACCATATATTTT. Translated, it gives CASSLGGTSSGNTIYF.

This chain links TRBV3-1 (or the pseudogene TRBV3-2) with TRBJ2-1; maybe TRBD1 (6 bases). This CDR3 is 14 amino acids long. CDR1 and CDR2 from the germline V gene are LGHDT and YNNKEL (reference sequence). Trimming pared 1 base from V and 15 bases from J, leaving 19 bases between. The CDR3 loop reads CASSQGDRDTRPFF. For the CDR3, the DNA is TGTGCCAGCAGCCAAGGCGACCGGGACACCAGGCCGTTCTTC.

CDR3 DNA: TGTGCCAGCAGCCCCGGGGACAGGGGCTACGAGCAGTACTTC. Its translation is CASSPGDRGYEQYF. The V call is TRBV7-9, the J call TRBJ2-7; 10 bases are shared with TRBD1. This CDR3 is 14 amino acids long. CDR1 is SEHNR and CDR2 is FQNEAQ in the germline V gene (reference sequence). The ends lost 5 bases at V and 3 bases at J; junction bases unmatched: 4. Complete variable domain (other parts from reference TRBV7-9 and TRBJ2-7): DTGVSQNPRHKITKRGQNVTFRCDPISEHNRLYWYRQTLGQGPEFLTYFQNEAQLEKSRLLSDRFSAERPKGSFSTLEIQRTEQGDSAMYLCASSPGDRGYEQYFGPGTRLTVT.

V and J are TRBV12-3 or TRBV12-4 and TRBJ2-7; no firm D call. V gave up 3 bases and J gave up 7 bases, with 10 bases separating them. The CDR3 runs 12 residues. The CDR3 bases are TGTGCCAGCAGTTTTTCCCCGCGAGAGCAGTACTTC. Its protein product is CASSFSPREQYF.

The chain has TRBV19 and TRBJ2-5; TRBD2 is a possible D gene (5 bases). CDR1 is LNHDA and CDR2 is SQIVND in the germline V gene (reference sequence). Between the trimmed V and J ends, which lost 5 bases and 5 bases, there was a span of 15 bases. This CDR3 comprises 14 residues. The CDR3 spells CASSPLPSRETQYF. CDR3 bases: TGTGCCAGTAGTCCCCTCCCTAGCCGGGAGACCCAGTACTTC.

The CDR3 loop is CASSTTGGEGQPQHF. The CDR3 bases are TGCGCCAGCAGCACTACAGGGGGCGAGGGTCAGCCCCAGCATTTT. The rearrangement uses TRBV5-1 and TRBJ1-5, with TRBD1 matching 9 bases. The CDR3 is 15 residues long. Looked up from germline, CDR1 is SGHRS and CDR2 is YFSETQ. V shed 4 bases and J 6 bases; nucleotides not matched to a gene: 8.

CDR3 nucleotides: TGTGCCAGCATGGGGCTAGCGGGGAGCTCCTACAATGAGCAGTTCTTC. As protein: CASMGLAGSSYNEQFF. The chain joins TRBV6-6 to TRBJ2-1; 9 nucleotides agree with TRBD2. Germline CDR1 MNHNY, CDR2 SVGAGI (reference sequence). Trimming at V came to 7 bases and at J to 0 bases, leaving 7 bases not matched to a gene. The CDR3 length is 16 residues.

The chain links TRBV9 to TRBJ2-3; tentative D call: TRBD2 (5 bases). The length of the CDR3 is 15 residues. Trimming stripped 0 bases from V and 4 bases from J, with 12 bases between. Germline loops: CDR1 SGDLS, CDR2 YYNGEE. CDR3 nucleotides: TGTGCCAGCAGCGTAGGTAGAGGGAGAGCAGATACGCAGTATTTT. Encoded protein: CASSVGRGRADTQYF.

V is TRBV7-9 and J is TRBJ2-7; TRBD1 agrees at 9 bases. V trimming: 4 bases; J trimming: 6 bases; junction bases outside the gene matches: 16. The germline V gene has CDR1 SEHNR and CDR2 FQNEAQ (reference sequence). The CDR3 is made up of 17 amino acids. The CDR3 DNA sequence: TGTGCCAGCAGCTGGACAGGGGCCAGACTGGGAACGGGCGAGCAGTACTTC. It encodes CASSWTGARLGTGEQYF.